This T cell receptor (beta chain) was found in a study of breast tumors, draining lymph nodes, adjacent tissues. Study outcomes and limitations: Tumor T cell lymph node origin was a supported hypothesis, not proven. Luminal-like breast cancer showed significantly greater tumor-nontumor repertoire similarity than basal-like breast cancer did.

This clonotype was found many times. Its antigen is as yet unknown. TCRdb re-called the multiplex PCR reads with MiXCR, one entry per CDR3 protein. The sample holds 150,000 to 200,000 distinct CDR3 sequences, 30% to 35% seen once. Samples came from axillary lymph nodes draining the breast cancer. The CDR3 consists of 17 residues. Trimming shortened V by 4 bases and J by 2 bases, and 18 bases separated the two germline ends. Looked up from germline, CDR1 is SGHTA and CDR2 is FQGNSA. The chain links TRBV7-2 to TRBJ1-5; D perhaps matches TRBD1 (6 bases). The sequence derives from a female donor with breast cancer. Some clones in this sample may be carry-over from other donors' samples. Source material: axillary lymph node tissue. For the CDR3, the DNA is TGTGCCAGCAGCTCCCTCAACAGGGAGGGCGGCAATCAGCCCCAGCATTTT. Protein sequence: CASSSLNREGGNQPQHF.